These 17 T cell receptor beta chains originate from one sample sequenced in a study of cytotoxic CD8 clonotypes in ibrutinib-treated CLL. Clones were read by immunoSEQ multiplex PCR, and TCRdb kept only the in-frame ones, dropping some. In the table there are 52,000 or so clones, less than 85% of which are singletons. The sequencing here drew on PBMCs, taken after 24 months of ibrutinib treatment. The receptors originated from a human donor with chronic lymphocytic leukemia.

This sequence joins TRBV1 and TRBJ2-1; the table gives TRBD2 as D, unverified against the DNA. TRBV1 is a pseudogene segment. The CDR3 has 11 residues. DNA for the CDR3: TGCACCAGCAGAGGAGCGAAGGAGCAGTTCTTC. Translation gives CTSRGAKEQFF.

This rearrangement joins TRBV10-3 to TRBJ2-2; TRBD2 is a possible D gene (6 bases). Germline V lookup: CDR1 ENHRY, CDR2 SYGVKD. CDR3 size: 14 residues. Trimming left V 7 bases short and J 5 bases short, with 14 bases between. The CDR3 DNA follows: TGTGCCATCAAGGAGGGTATGGGTACCGGGGAGCTGTTTTTT. As protein: CAIKEGMGTGELFF.

J is TRBJ2-7 and V is TRBV2, with unresolved D. Trimming stripped 4 bases from V and 3 bases from J, with 10 bases between. The CDR3 spans 13 residues. CDR1 and CDR2 from the germline V gene are SNHLY and FYNNEI. CDR3 protein: CASSVRLIYEQYF. The CDR3 DNA reads TGTGCCAGCAGTGTCAGGTTGATCTACGAGCAGTACTTC. Full variable domain (rest looked up from reference TRBV2 and TRBJ2-7): EPEVTQTPSHQVTQMGQEVILRCVPISNHLYFYWYRQILGQKVEFLVSFYNNEISEKSEIFDDQFSVERPDGSNFTLKIRSTKLEDSAMYFCASSVRLIYEQYFGPGTRLTVT.

This clone was detected a few times. CDR3: CASSPYTGELFF. DNA for the CDR3: TGTGCCAGCAGCCCCTACACCGGGGAGCTGTTTTTT. The chain employs TRBV5-8 and TRBJ2-2; D not certain. The CDR3 covers 12 residues. The V gene lost 4 bases and the J gene lost 3 bases, with 4 bases spanning the gap. Germline V lookup: CDR1 SGHTS, CDR2 YDEGEE.

The chain combines TRBV28 with TRBJ1-5; 9 bases are shared with TRBD1. The ends lost 6 bases at V and 7 bases at J; junction bases unmatched: 10. Germline CDR1 is MDHEN and CDR2 is SYDVKM. The CDR3 is made up of 15 amino acids. The CDR3 sequence: CASSPLGTGLQPQHF. The CDR3 DNA sequence: TGTGCCAGCAGCCCCCTTGGGACAGGGCTACAGCCCCAGCATTTT.

This clone has just a few counts. This chain connects TRBV7-2 to TRBJ2-2; 8 bases map to TRBD2. Germline-derived CDR1 and CDR2 are SGHTA and FQGNSA. The CDR3 has 16 amino acids. V shed 7 bases, J shed 6 bases, and the junction held 13 bases outside the gene matches. CDR3 bases: TGTGCCAGCACCCCGGGAGGGGCGGATAAGTCCGGGGAGCTGTTTTTT. It is translated as CASTPGGADKSGELFF.

The CDR3 loop reads CASSLPSHQETQYF. CDR3 sequence (DNA): TGTGCCAGCAGCTTGCCCTCACACCAAGAGACCCAGTACTTC. The V gene is TRBV5-6, the J gene TRBJ2-5; D ambiguous. CDR1 and CDR2 from the germline V gene are SGHDT and YYEEEE. This CDR3 region has 14 residues. V was shortened by 1 base and J by 0 bases, with 7 bases between the two germline ends.

The chain joins TRBV19 to TRBJ1-1; D may be TRBD1 (5 bases). Germline V gene sequence: CDR1 LNHDA, CDR2 SQIVND (reference sequence). CDR3 length: 15 residues. V was cut by 3 bases and J by 4 bases, with 15 bases left in between. Here the CDR3 reads CASSIGARAGTEAFF. The CDR3 region has the DNA TGTGCCAGTAGTATCGGTGCCAGGGCGGGCACTGAAGCTTTCTTT. Combining the CDR3 with reference TRBV19 and TRBJ1-1 gives the whole variable domain DGGITQSPKYLFRKEGQNVTLSCEQNLNHDAMYWYRQDPGQGLRLIYYSQIVNDFQKGDIAEGYSVSREKKESFPLTVTSAQKNPTAFYLCASSIGARAGTEAFFGQGTRLTVV.

The chain combines TRBV5-4 with TRBJ2-7; tentatively, D is TRBD1 (5 bases). V was cut by 3 bases and J by 7 bases, with 14 bases left in between. There are 13 residues in the CDR3. The germline gives CDR1 SGHNT, CDR2 YYREEE (reference sequence). The CDR3 DNA reads as TGTGCCAGCAGCTCCGACAGCCCCGGGGAGCAGTACTTC. It is translated as CASSSDSPGEQYF.

This rearrangement joins TRBV5-1 to TRBJ1-1; D unresolved. The V and J ends lost 0 bases and 4 bases respectively, with 19 bases between them. Germline V gene lookup returns CDR1 SGHRS and CDR2 YFSETQ. CDR3 length: 17 amino acids. CDR3 sequence reads: CASSLGAGPSWGTEAFF. CDR3 bases: TGCGCCAGCAGCTTGGGGGCAGGCCCCTCGTGGGGCACTGAAGCTTTCTTT. The whole variable domain, remainder taken from reference TRBV5-1 and TRBJ1-1, is KAGVTQTPRYLIKTRGQQVTLSCSPISGHRSVSWYQQTPGQGLQFLFEYFSETQRNKGNFPGRFSGRQFSNSRSEMNVSTLELGDSALYLCASSLGAGPSWGTEAFFGQGTRLTVV.

The chain is built from TRBV5-4 and TRBJ2-5; 12 nucleotides match TRBD1. After removal of 4 bases from V and 5 bases from J, the junction contained 6 bases not matched to a gene. Germline V gene sequence: CDR1 SGHNT, CDR2 YYREEE (reference sequence). This CDR3 contains 15 residues. The CDR3: CASSAGQGAGETQYF. The CDR3 nucleotides read TGTGCCAGCAGCGCGGGACAGGGGGCCGGTGAGACCCAGTACTTC.

This chain joins TRBV7-9 and TRBJ2-5; D unclear. The CDR3 is 15 amino acids. Germline V gene lookup returns CDR1 SEHNR and CDR2 FQNEAQ (reference sequence). V was shortened by 3 bases and J by 2 bases, with 13 bases between the two germline ends. The CDR3 protein is CASSLVLPLQETQYF. DNA of the CDR3: TGTGCCAGCAGCTTGGTTCTACCTCTTCAAGAGACCCAGTACTTC.

This chain connects TRBV6-6 to TRBJ1-1, with 7 bases identical to TRBD1. V trimming: 4 bases; J trimming: 2 bases; junction bases outside the gene matches: 4. The CDR3 is made up of 14 amino acids. The germline V gene encodes CDR1 MNHNY and CDR2 SVGAGI (reference sequence). The CDR3 DNA reads as TGTGCCAGCAGTTCGACAGGGACCAACACTGAAGCTTTCTTT. Its protein product is CASSSTGTNTEAFF.

The V call is TRBV5-5, the J call TRBJ2-7, with D tentatively TRBD1 (5 bases). The CDR3 contains 15 residues. Germline assignment: CDR1 SGHKS and CDR2 YYEKEE (reference sequence). Trimming stripped 0 bases from V and 1 base from J, with 11 bases between. CDR3 DNA sequence: TGTGCCAGCAGCTTGGGGGCAGGGCTGTCCTACGAGCAGTACTTC. It translates to CASSLGAGLSYEQYF.

The chain uses TRBV6-1 and TRBJ1-1; 7 bases are a match to TRBD1. Per germline, CDR1 MNHNS and CDR2 SASEGT. The V gene end was trimmed by 6 bases and the J gene end by 2 bases; junction bases not matched to a gene: 9. CDR3 length: 15 amino acids. The CDR3: CASRWEGAGNTEAFF. Written as DNA, the CDR3 is TGTGCCAGCAGATGGGAGGGGGCAGGAAACACTGAAGCTTTCTTT.

The chain couples TRBV27 to TRBJ2-7, with D perhaps matching TRBD2 (6 bases). The CDR3 has 13 residues. With 5 bases removed from V and 6 bases from J, the gap between germline ends came to 14 bases. In germline, CDR1 is MNHEY, CDR2 SMNVEV (reference sequence). CDR3 bases: TGTGCCAGCAGTATGACTAGTGCCACCGAGCAGTACTTC. Its protein is CASSMTSATEQYF.

The V call is TRBV19, the J call TRBJ2-2; 7 bases align to TRBD2. Looked up from germline, CDR1 is LNHDA and CDR2 is SQIVND (reference sequence). The CDR3 totals 16 residues. The ends lost 3 bases at V and 4 bases at J; junction bases unmatched: 8. The CDR3 loop reads CASSIGAGVGTGELFF. In DNA, the CDR3 is TGTGCCAGTAGTATTGGGGCGGGAGTGGGCACCGGGGAGCTGTTTTTT.